The clone carrying this T cell receptor (beta chain) was observed at least ten times. V was clipped by 3 bases and J by 3 bases, with 9 bases between them. CDR3 size: 13 residues. Per germline, CDR1 SGHVS and CDR2 FNYEAQ. The source of the sample is a study of molecular identifiers for immune sequencing clone quantification. MiXCR was run by TCRdb on the PCR reads, yielding one entry per CDR3 protein. The sample includes 40,000 to 45,000 distinct CDR3 sequences, under 25% seen only once; the top ten take about 1%. The source material was naive CD8+ T cells from blood, with Jurkat cell RNA spiked in. The subset was: FACS-sorted CD8+CD4-CCR7+CD45RA+ naive T cells. The V call is TRBV7-6, the J call TRBJ2-7, with a tentative D call TRBD2 (6 bases). The sequence was obtained from a human donor in good health. Some libraries in this study had Jurkat cell RNA spiked in. The CDR3 is CASSFEAGYEQYF. In DNA, the CDR3 is TGTGCCAGCAGCTTTGAAGCGGGCTACGAGCAGTACTTC.